What follows are 12 T cell receptor beta chains derived from one specimen sequenced in a study of T cell responses to AZD1222 COVID-19 vaccine. Using immunoSEQ multiplex PCR, the repertoire was profiled, and TCRdb retains in-frame clones only, with some absent. The table lists 180,000 or so clones, about 93% of them singletons. The specimen comprised peripheral blood, sampled on day 0 of AZD1222 vaccination. These receptors were taken from an adult in good health.

J is TRBJ1-2 and V is TRBV30; a possible D gene is TRBD1 (5 bases). Germline lookup yields CDR1 GTSNPN and CDR2 SVGIG (reference sequence). Trimming cost V 3 bases and J 4 bases, with 24 bases left between them. The CDR3 is made up of 17 amino acids. CDR3 residues: CAWSEGKKGWGAYGYTF. The CDR3 DNA reads TGTGCCTGGAGCGAGGGGAAAAAGGGGTGGGGCGCCTATGGCTACACCTTC.

The chain employs TRBV18 and TRBJ1-1, with 8 positions matching TRBD1. Trimming took 6 bases from V and 1 from J; bases not matched to a gene: 7. The germline CDR1 and CDR2 sequences are KGHSH and LQKENI. There are 15 residues in the CDR3. The CDR3 sequence is CASSLRGTGNTEAFF. Written as DNA, the CDR3 is TGTGCCAGCTCCCTAAGAGGGACAGGGAACACTGAAGCTTTCTTT. Full variable domain (remainder filled in from reference TRBV18 and TRBJ1-1): NAGVMQNPRHLVRRRGQEARLRCSPMKGHSHVYWYRQLPEEGLKFMVYLQKENIIDESGMPKERFSAEFPKEGPSILRIQQVVRGDSAAYFCASSLRGTGNTEAFFGQGTRLTVV.

CDR3 residues: CSVPPEQYF. CDR3 nucleotide sequence: TGCAGTGTCCCCCCAGAGCAGTACTTC. This chain connects TRBV20-1 to TRBJ2-7; D call uncertain. Trimming cost V 7 bases and J 7 bases, with 8 bases left between them. The CDR3 contains 9 residues. Germline-derived CDR1 and CDR2 are DFQATT and SNEGSKA (reference sequence).

The chain combines TRBV6-5 with TRBJ2-7; 7 bases align to TRBD1. Germline CDR1 reads MNHEY; CDR2 reads SVGAGI. V gave up 8 bases and J gave up 5 bases; unmatched junction bases: 9. The CDR3 runs 13 residues. The CDR3 here is CASQTTGRHEQYF. The CDR3 nucleotides read TGTGCCAGCCAGACGACAGGGCGGCACGAGCAGTACTTC.

The genes are TRBV20-1 and TRBJ2-7; D remains ambiguous. The germline CDR1 and CDR2 sequences are DFQATT and SNEGSKA (reference sequence). The CDR3 has 11 residues. V dropped 7 bases and J dropped 3 bases, with 10 bases sitting between them. CDR3 bases: TGCAGTGGTGAGAGGCGCTACGAGCAGTACTTC. The encoded protein is CSGERRYEQYF.

V and J are TRBV12-5 and TRBJ2-1; D is possibly TRBD2 (6 bases). Germline-derived CDR1 and CDR2 are LGHNT and FRNRAP. The V end lost 5 bases, the J end lost 0 bases, and 11 bases lay between the germline ends. This CDR3 contains 15 residues. As DNA, the CDR3 is TGTGCTAGTGGTCTAGCGAGGAGCTCCTACAATGAGCAGTTCTTC. Translation: CASGLARSSYNEQFF.

This clone has only one observation. V gene TRBV5-8 combines with J gene TRBJ2-7; D tentatively reads TRBD1 or TRBD2 (6 bases each). CDR1 and CDR2 (germline): SGHTS, YDEGEE. Trimming removed 2 bases at V and 3 bases at J, with 21 bases between. This CDR3 spans 17 amino acids. This CDR3 reads CASSFSVGGLSDYEQYF. The CDR3 DNA reads TGTGCCAGCAGCTTCTCAGTAGGGGGACTGAGTGACTACGAGCAGTACTTC.

The gene calls are TRBV4-1 and TRBJ2-5; D is unclear. CDR3 length equals 14 residues. Germline CDR1 MGHRA, CDR2 YSYEKL. Deletions cut 3 bases from V and 4 bases from J, with 12 bases between. CDR3 coding DNA: TGCGCCAGCAGCCACCCGGTGTCCGTAGAGACCCAGTACTTC. Encoded protein: CASSHPVSVETQYF.

The chain joins TRBV11-2 to TRBJ1-2; 7 bases are a match to TRBD1. Germline V gene lookup returns CDR1 SGHAT and CDR2 FQNNGV. V gave up 10 bases and J gave up 4 bases; unmatched junction bases: 3. This CDR3 has 11 residues. CDR3 in amino acids: CAINRGYGYTF. CDR3 in DNA: TGTGCCATTAACAGGGGCTATGGCTACACCTTC.

This chain joins TRBV10-3 and TRBJ2-5, with 12 nucleotides matching TRBD2. Trimming cost V 8 bases and J 4 bases; bases outside gene matches: 14. The CDR3 loop spans 17 amino acids. Germline CDR1 is ENHRY and CDR2 is SYGVKD. The CDR3 DNA reads TGTGCCATCGCGGAAGGACTAGCGGGGCCTTTAGGAGAGACCCAGTACTTC. Its protein is CAIAEGLAGPLGETQYF.

The V and J genes are TRBV19 and TRBJ2-2; either TRBD1 or TRBD2 may supply D (6 bases each). The CDR3 is 14 amino acids. Trimming left V 7 bases short and J 6 bases short, with 15 bases between. Germline CDR1 LNHDA, CDR2 SQIVND (reference sequence). CDR3 amino acids: CASNGGQGPGELFF. As DNA, the CDR3 is TGTGCCAGTAATGGGGGGCAGGGGCCCGGGGAGCTGTTTTTT.

On this clone itself: The identical CDR3 is also encoded by other nucleotide sequences in the sample. The genes are TRBV12-3 or TRBV12-4 and TRBJ1-2, with D perhaps TRBD1 (5 bases). The CDR3 runs 13 residues. V dropped 2 bases and J dropped 4 bases, with 8 bases sitting between them. CDR3 coding DNA: TGTGCCAGCAGTTTATCGGGGGGCTATGGCTACACCTTC. It specifies CASSLSGGYGYTF.